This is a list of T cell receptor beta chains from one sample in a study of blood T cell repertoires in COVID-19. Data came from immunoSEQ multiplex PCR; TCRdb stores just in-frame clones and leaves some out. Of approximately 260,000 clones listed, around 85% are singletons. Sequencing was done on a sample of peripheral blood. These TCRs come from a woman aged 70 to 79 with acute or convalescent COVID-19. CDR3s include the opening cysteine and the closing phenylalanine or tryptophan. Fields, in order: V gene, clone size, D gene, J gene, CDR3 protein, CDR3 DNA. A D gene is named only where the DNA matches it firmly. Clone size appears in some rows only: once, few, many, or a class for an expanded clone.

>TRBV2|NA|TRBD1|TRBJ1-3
CASGTGSNFYGNTIYF
TGTGCCAGTGGGACAGGCTCCAATTTCTATGGAAACACCATATATTTT
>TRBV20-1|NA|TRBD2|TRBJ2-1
CSASEPRTSLGEQFF
TGCAGTGCTAGTGAGCCGCGGACTAGTTTAGGGGAGCAGTTCTTC
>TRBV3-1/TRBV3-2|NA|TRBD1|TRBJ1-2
CASSQGPGQGMESYTF
TGTGCCAGCAGCCAGGGGCCGGGACAGGGAATGGAAAGCTACACCTTC
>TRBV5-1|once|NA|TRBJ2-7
CASSSRGSVHSYEQYF
TGCGCCAGCAGCTCCCGGGGTAGCGTCCACTCCTACGAGCAGTACTTC
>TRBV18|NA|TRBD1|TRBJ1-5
CASSSTLLRDRVQPQHF
TGTGCCAGCTCATCAACCCTCTTGAGGGACAGGGTTCAGCCCCAGCATTTT
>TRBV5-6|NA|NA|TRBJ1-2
CASSLHSGTTYGYTF
TGTGCCAGCAGCTTGCACAGCGGGACTACCTATGGCTACACCTTC
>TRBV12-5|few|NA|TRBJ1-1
CASGLVSVEGRVAFF
TGTGCTAGTGGTTTGGTTTCGGTTGAGGGGAGGGTAGCTTTCTTT
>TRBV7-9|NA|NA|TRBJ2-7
CASSRQAHVDEQYF
TGTGCCAGCAGCCGACAGGCTCATGTCGACGAGCAGTACTTC
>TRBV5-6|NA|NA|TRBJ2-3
CASSLVTVSSTDTQYF
TGTGCCAGCAGCTTGGTGACAGTCTCAAGCACAGATACGCAGTATTTT
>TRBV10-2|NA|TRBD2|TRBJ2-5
CASSSTSGVRVETQYF
TGCGCCAGCAGTTCTACTAGCGGGGTTAGGGTGGAGACCCAGTACTTC
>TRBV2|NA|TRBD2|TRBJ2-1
CASSQGLAGGANEQFF
TGTGCCAGCAGCCAAGGACTAGCGGGGGGGGCGAATGAGCAGTTCTTC
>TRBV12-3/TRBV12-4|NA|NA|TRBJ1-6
CASGRAEVSPLHF
TGTGCCAGTGGGCGGGCCGAAGTTTCACCCCTCCACTTT
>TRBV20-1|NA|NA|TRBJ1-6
CSASVSSYNSPLHF
TGCAGTGCTAGTGTGAGCTCCTATAATTCACCCCTCCACTTT
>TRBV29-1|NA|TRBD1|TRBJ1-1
CSAKRGRATEAFF
TGCAGCGCCAAAAGGGGGCGCGCAACTGAAGCTTTCTTT
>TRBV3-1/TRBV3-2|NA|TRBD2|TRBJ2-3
CASRPSGGADTQYF
TGTGCCAGCAGGCCTAGCGGGGGGGCAGATACGCAGTATTTT
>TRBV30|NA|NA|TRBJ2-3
CACLDGRGGTDTQYF
TGTGCCTGTTTGGACGGGCGGGGTGGAACAGATACGCAGTATTTT
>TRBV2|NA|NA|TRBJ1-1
CASNLQGNTEAFF
TGTGCCAGCAATCTACAGGGGAACACTGAAGCTTTCTTT
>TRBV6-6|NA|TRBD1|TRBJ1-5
CASSPTGAGQPQHF
TGTGCCAGCAGTCCGACAGGGGCCGGTCAGCCCCAGCATTTT
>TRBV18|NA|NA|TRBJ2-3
CASSPQRAGRTDTQYF
TGTGCCAGCTCACCACAAAGGGCGGGACGCACAGATACGCAGTATTTT
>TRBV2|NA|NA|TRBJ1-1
CASRVPRGNTEAFF
TGTGCCAGCAGAGTACCTAGGGGAAACACTGAAGCTTTCTTT
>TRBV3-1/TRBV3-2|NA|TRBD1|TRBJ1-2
CASSFSSGTGGWRGYTF
TGTGCCAGCAGCTTCTCCTCCGGGACAGGGGGCTGGCGGGGCTACACCTTC
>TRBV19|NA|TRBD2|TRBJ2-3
CASSTGTTSTDTQYF
TGTGCCAGTAGTACCGGGACTACTAGCACAGATACGCAGTATTTT
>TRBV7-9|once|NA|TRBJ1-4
CASSQQGFNEKLFF
TGTGCCAGCAGCCAACAGGGTTTTAATGAAAAACTGTTTTTT
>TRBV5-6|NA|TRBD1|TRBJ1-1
CASNRAGTGLNTEAFF
TGTGCCAGCAACCGGGCGGGGACAGGGTTGAACACTGAAGCTTTCTTT
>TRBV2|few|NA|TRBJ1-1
CASSDRGWNTEAFF
TGTGCCAGCAGTGACCGGGGATGGAACACTGAAGCTTTCTTT
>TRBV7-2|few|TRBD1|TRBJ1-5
CASGQGTNSNQPQHF
TGTGCCAGCGGACAGGGAACGAATAGCAATCAGCCCCAGCATTTT
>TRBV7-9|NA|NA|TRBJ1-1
CASSLSSPEAFF
TGTGCCAGCAGCCTTTCAAGCCCTGAAGCTTTCTTT
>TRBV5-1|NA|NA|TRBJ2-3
CASMRTTSTDTQYF
TGCGCCAGCATGCGGACAACTAGCACAGATACGCAGTATTTT
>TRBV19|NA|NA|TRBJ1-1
CASSIPGVTEAFF
TGTGCCAGTAGTATCCCCGGGGTCACTGAAGCTTTCTTT
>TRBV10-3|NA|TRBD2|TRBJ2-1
CAIKDSGGAYNEQFF
TGTGCCATCAAAGATAGCGGGGGGGCGTACAATGAGCAGTTCTTC
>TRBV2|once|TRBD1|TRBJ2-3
CASRKQGARGTDTQYF
TGTGCCAGCAGAAAACAGGGGGCGAGGGGCACAGATACGCAGTATTTT
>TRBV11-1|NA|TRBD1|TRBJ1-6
CASSWDRINSPLHF
TGTGCCAGCAGCTGGGACAGGATAAATTCACCCCTCCACTTT
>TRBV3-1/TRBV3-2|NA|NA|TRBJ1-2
CASSLGRGRYGYTF
TGTGCCAGCAGCCTAGGTAGGGGCCGGTATGGCTACACCTTC
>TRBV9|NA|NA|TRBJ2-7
CASSVGLSYEQYF
TGTGCCAGCAGCGTCGGGTTGAGCTACGAGCAGTACTTC
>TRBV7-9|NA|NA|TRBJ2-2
CASTQGGKAGELFF
TGTGCCAGCACCCAGGGTGGGAAGGCCGGGGAGCTGTTTTTT
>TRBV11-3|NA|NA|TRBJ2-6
CASSLGRGSGANVLTF
TGTGCCAGCAGCTTAGGCCGGGGGAGCGGGGCCAACGTCCTGACTTTC
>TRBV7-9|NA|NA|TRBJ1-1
CASSSEQGEAFF
TGTGCCAGCAGCTCCGAACAGGGAGAAGCTTTCTTT
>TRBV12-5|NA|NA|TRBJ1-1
CASSWLAGTEAFF
TGTGCTAGTTCTTGGCTAGCTGGGACTGAAGCTTTCTTT
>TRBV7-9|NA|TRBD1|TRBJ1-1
CASSVGQGERAFF
TGTGCCAGCAGCGTAGGACAGGGGGAGAGGGCTTTCTTT
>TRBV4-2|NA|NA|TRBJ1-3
CASSQDGQLGNTIYF
TGTGCCAGCAGCCAAGATGGACAGCTCGGAAACACCATATATTTT
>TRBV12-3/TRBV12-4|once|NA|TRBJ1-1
CASSLQGNTEAFF
TGTGCCAGCAGTTTACAGGGGAACACTGAAGCTTTCTTT
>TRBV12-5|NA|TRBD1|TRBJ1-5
CASGWTGEQPQHF
TGTGCTAGTGGTTGGACAGGGGAACAGCCCCAGCATTTT
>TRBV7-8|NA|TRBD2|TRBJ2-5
CASSLTGGSETQYF
TGTGCCAGCAGCTTAACGGGGGGTTCAGAGACCCAGTACTTC
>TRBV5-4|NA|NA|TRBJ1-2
CASSLRYSNYGYTF
TGTGCCAGCAGCTTGAGGTACAGTAACTATGGCTACACCTTC
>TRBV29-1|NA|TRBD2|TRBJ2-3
CSVRTSGVTSTDTQYF
TGCAGCGTTCGAACTAGCGGGGTTACTAGCACAGATACGCAGTATTTT
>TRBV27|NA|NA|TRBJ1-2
CASSPRRALANYGYTF
TGTGCCAGCAGTCCGCGACGTGCACTAGCTAACTATGGCTACACCTTC
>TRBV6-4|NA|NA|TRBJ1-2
CASSARAGYGYTF
TGTGCCAGCAGTGCCAGGGCTGGGTATGGCTACACCTTC
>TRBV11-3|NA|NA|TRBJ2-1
CASSFSPVGEQFF
TGTGCCAGCAGCTTTTCTCCCGTCGGGGAGCAGTTCTTC
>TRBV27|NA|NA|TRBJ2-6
CASSLVRSPANVLTF
TGTGCCAGCAGTTTGGTGAGATCCCCGGCCAACGTCCTGACTTTC
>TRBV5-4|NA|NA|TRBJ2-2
CASSQGGNTGELFF
TGTGCCAGCAGCCAGGGGGGGAACACCGGGGAGCTGTTTTTT
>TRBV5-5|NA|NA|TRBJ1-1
CASSLRTVTEAFF
TGTGCCAGCAGCTTGCGTACGGTCACTGAAGCTTTCTTT
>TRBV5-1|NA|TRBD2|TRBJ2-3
CASSSTLAGGPDTQYF
TGCGCCAGCAGCTCGACATTAGCGGGGGGCCCAGATACGCAGTATTTT
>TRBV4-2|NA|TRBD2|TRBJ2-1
CASSPTLAGDYNEQFF
TGTGCCAGCAGCCCAACGCTAGCGGGGGACTACAATGAGCAGTTCTTC
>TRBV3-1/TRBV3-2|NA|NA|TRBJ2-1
CASSSRAGALYNEQFF
TGTGCCAGCTCCTCCAGGGCGGGGGCTCTCTACAATGAGCAGTTCTTC
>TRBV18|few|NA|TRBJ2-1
CASSPGRAPGRNEQFF
TGTGCCAGCTCACCTGGACGGGCCCCGGGGAGGAATGAGCAGTTCTTC